This T cell receptor beta chain was profiled in a study of human T cells and chemical hapten exposure (dated by TCRdb to about 2021). About the study as a whole: For sensitization, 2% DPC in acetone was applied to a roughly 2 cm by roughly 2 cm area of upper inner arm skin. Weekly therapeutic DPC doses were additionally applied to the scalp of patients throughout the roughly 24-week study period. Patch testing was performed on the upper back with Finn chambers containing 0.01% DPC, and the patch tests were scored after 6 days according to International Contact Dermatitis Research Group standards. The mostly female patient cohort included alopecia areata with under or over 50% scalp involvement, alopecia totalis and alopecia universalis. Libraries were combined into a pool for sequencing, and differences in TCR yield between samples came mainly from small differences in library volumes within the pool. The study tracked peripheral blood TCR repertoire changes in vivo during primary and secondary sensitization to the hapten diphenylcyclopropenone (DPC) in alopecia patients. Blood samples were taken from patients before sensitization (week 0) and at 2, 6 and about 24 weeks after DPC sensitization. For TCR sequencing, blood came from about 29 alopecia patients at anywhere from one to four time points (pre-sensitization, 2, 6 and 24 weeks). Here is what the overall study found, with its caveats: Compared with pre-sensitization or healthy control sets, expanded TCRs formed significantly more large CDR3 similarity clusters, which is consistent with antigen-driven responses. After repeated subsampling, the strength of the expansion versus patch-test correlation and the threshold at which it became significant changed. DPC sensitization did not change the number of TCRs with a frequency above 1 in 1000, and there was no evidence of changes in global repertoire structure. Because all patients had alopecia, a presumed autoimmune disease, the immune response of the patients might differ from that of healthy individuals. Patch test score correlated positively with the number of PT1 expanded TCRs, reaching significance at thresholds 8, 16 and 32 but not at 4.

Libraries were prepared through RACE. Data came from a NextSeq 500. During library preparation, unique molecular identifiers were attached to individual cDNA molecules so that TCRs could be counted quantitatively and reproducibly. From each blood RNA sample, both TCR alpha and TCR beta chains were sequenced. For the original study's pipeline: A median of about 89,000 TCRs per sample was observed, with a range of about 20,000 to 700,000. The Decombinator software suite was used to annotate the V, J and CDR3 of the TCR reads. Every sample was subsampled to the same number of TCRs (28,000) for the PS versus PT1 abundance plots. Expanded TCRs were defined as absent before sensitization and observed at least eight times at the 2-week time point. TCRdb reanalyzed the raw reads on its own, using fastp at Q25 for trimming and MiXCR for clone calling, and kept in-frame beta chains. Each entry is one CDR3 protein sequence, shown with its most common DNA and genes. The V and J calls shown here were made by TCRdb, not taken from the authors' results. Recorded for this sample are 270,000 or so distinct CDR3 sequences; 7.5% to 9% of them occurred a single time. Roughly 1.2% of the sample lies in the top ten.

The sample's time point label, decoded: pre-sensitization, week 0. Explained via the paper, the treatment or condition label denotes: therapeutic diphenylcyclopropenone sensitization with weekly scalp DPC. At each patch-test visit, blood was drawn before the patch test was applied. Patients were considered eligible if aged 18 to 70, diagnosed with alopecia and deemed suitable for DPC therapy, and patients were excluded if pregnant. Unfractionated whole blood was collected in Tempus Blood RNA tubes, and total RNA was extracted from that blood. This clonotype was observed many times. What antigen it recognizes has not been identified. Within one base of it there is no much larger clone, and no base qualities were kept. This material consisted of whole blood, taken in connection with sensitization to the hapten diphenylcyclopropenone (DPC). This clonotype was obtained from a man in his late teens or twenties with alopecia areata. Some clones in this sample may be carry-over from other donors' samples.

CDR3 sequence: CATRTGTRNEKLFF. The DNA reads TGTGCCACCAGAACCGGGACAAGGAATGAAAAACTGTTTTTT. The rearrangement combines TRBV27 with TRBJ1-4; TRBD1 is perhaps the D gene, given 6 matching bases. Between the V and J ends, shortened by 10 bases and 5 bases respectively, the junction contains 17 bases. The CDR3 numbers 14 residues from cysteine through phenylalanine. Of the read, only the CDR3 DNA is kept; its 42 bases are in frame from base 1. Per the germline V gene (reference sequence), MNHEY is the CDR1 and SMNVEV is the CDR2. Here the CDR3 is joined to the reference TRBV27 and TRBJ1-4 genes, and the full variable domain is: EAQVTQNPRYLITVTGKKLTVTCSQNMNHEYMSWYRQDPGLGLRQIYYSMNVEVTDKGDVPEGYKVSRKEKRNFPLILESPSPNQTSLYFCATRTGTRNEKLFFGSGTQLSVL.